These T cell receptor beta chains were read from a single sample in a study of CXCR3-negative and CXCR3-positive naive CD8 T cells. Using the 5' RACE reads, TCRdb records one entry per CDR3 protein without DNA. This sample's table reports roughly 63,000 distinct CDR3 sequences. Sequences were obtained from naive CXCR3+ CD8+ T cells from blood. All receptors come from a human donor in good health. Some clones in this sample may be carry-over from other donors' samples. Both conserved end residues are part of each CDR3. Each record gives: V gene, J gene, CDR3 protein.

>TRBV7-2|TRBJ1-1
CASSLALGGEAEAFF
>TRBV4-3|TRBJ2-7
CASSLSRGREQYF
>TRBV28|TRBJ2-2
CASQERGTGFAGELFF
>TRBV29-1|TRBJ2-7
CSVDGGDFYEQYF
>TRBV7-9|TRBJ1-1
CASSPQGGGVMNTEAFF
>TRBV6-2/TRBV6-3|TRBJ2-1
CASTVAGEPNEQFF
>TRBV27|TRBJ2-7
CASSLTPPGQGSSYEQYF
>TRBV6-2/TRBV6-3|TRBJ2-7
CASSYSGATGRYEQYF
>TRBV27|TRBJ1-2
CASSISGAYGYTF
>TRBV19|TRBJ1-1
CASSMSPGWTEAFF
>TRBV25-1|TRBJ2-2
CASSEGQTGGRAGELFF
>TRBV20-1|TRBJ1-2
CSASNGPPGYGYTF
>TRBV20-1|TRBJ1-6
CSADRGMGAPLHF
>TRBV7-2|TRBJ2-7
CASSPGYEQYF
>TRBV12-3/TRBV12-4|TRBJ1-1
CASRDGTESTEAFF
>TRBV29-1|TRBJ2-7
CSVERTSGGYEQYF
>TRBV6-6|TRBJ1-1
CASTATGIIAINTEAFF
>TRBV3-1|TRBJ2-6
CASSQVREFVLTF
>TRBV19|TRBJ2-1
CASSATGNIPYNEQFF
>TRBV29-1|TRBJ2-3
CSVGAPPDTQYF
>TRBV9|TRBJ2-3
CASSPSSGLDTQYF
>TRBV6-2/TRBV6-3|TRBJ2-5
CASSRTSGKYQETQYF
>TRBV7-6|TRBJ2-3
CASSLYIDTQYF
>TRBV2|TRBJ2-1
CASSFSGTGHNEQFF
>TRBV6-5|TRBJ2-7
CASSPPRAYEQYF
>TRBV6-5|TRBJ2-7
CASSGDIAYEQYF
>TRBV28|TRBJ2-7
CASSQTGASYEQYF
>TRBV27|TRBJ1-1
CASSLSIGSWPEAFF
>TRBV7-6|TRBJ2-7
CASSTPGQGHEQYF
>TRBV13|TRBJ2-7
CASSLGGTGTSEQYF
>TRBV29-1|TRBJ1-1
CSAWDNPTEAFF
>TRBV20-1|TRBJ2-7
CSARGGQAVTFSYEQYF
>TRBV3-1|TRBJ2-7
CASSQANSGYEQYF
>TRBV27|TRBJ2-5
CASSLREGGQETQYF
>TRBV29-1|TRBJ2-5
CSVDWMGETQYF
>TRBV4-1|TRBJ2-7
CASSEVPHPEAYEQYF
>TRBV29-1|TRBJ2-1
CSVRGEVSGDYNEQFF
>TRBV2|TRBJ2-1
CASSEATGLVNEQFF
>TRBV20-1|TRBJ1-4
CSAASDRPTNEKLFF
>TRBV5-5|TRBJ2-2
CASSSGDRNTGELFF
>TRBV19|TRBJ1-1
CASTTGREAFF
>TRBV29-1|TRBJ2-1
CSVEVRGQGYGEQFF
>TRBV29-1|TRBJ2-7
CSVFLSIGSYEQYF
>TRBV7-8|TRBJ2-7
CASSLSAVYEQYF
>TRBV29-1|TRBJ2-1
CSVERRDREENEQFF
>TRBV6-5|TRBJ2-3
CASSGRTSDDTQYF
>TRBV5-1|TRBJ2-1
CASSLEGTYNEQFF
>TRBV30|TRBJ2-1
CAWDRPGSYNEQFF
>TRBV29-1|TRBJ2-7
CSVQGADHTYEQYF
>TRBV7-3|TRBJ2-1
CASSLYPLGERGGYNEQFF
>TRBV7-9|TRBJ2-1
CASSPGGTNNEQFF
>TRBV29-1|TRBJ1-5
CSGGQGEGLQPQHF